This TCR beta chain was recorded in a study of CD8 T cells in Susac syndrome (dated by TCRdb to the late 2010s). Broadly, across the study: Whether CD8+ T cell activation and differentiation in Susac syndrome was antigen driven was tested using repertoire sequencing.

V is reduced by 3 bases and J by 5 bases, leaving a spacing of 14 bases between them. The CDR3 contains 14 residues, cysteine and phenylalanine counted. Just CDR3 DNA is preserved here, 42 bases in frame from base 1. CDR1 DFQATT and CDR2 SNEGSKA are derived from the germline V gene (reference sequence). In regard to this clonotype: It has no known antigen specificity. Qualities for individual bases were not recorded, and no much larger clone is one base off.

RNA was extracted using the RNeasy kit, and about 0.5 to 1 ug of the RNA was reverse transcribed with random hexamers. TCR beta CDR3 regions were amplified with the immunoSEQ multiplex PCR assay covering 54 Vbeta and 13 Jbeta segments. Bias from PCR amplification was corrected by using a synthetic template baseline for primer optimization and for computational correction. In the source study's methods: Reads were assigned to V, D and J genes according to IMGT and analyzed in immunoSEQ Analyzer, with only productive sequences retained. Clonality was calculated as one minus the Shannon entropy normalized by log2 of the number of productive unique sequences. Public and private clones were assessed among the 100 most prevalent clones of each patient and control. Susac-specific clones were defined as absent from healthy and MS cohorts, around 980 published viral clones and other ImmuneACCESS disease sequences. TCRdb took the public reads, trimmed them with fastp at Q25, ran MiXCR for clone calling and kept in-frame beta chains. Each entry merges the rows of one CDR3 protein and shows their most common DNA and genes. TCRdb, not the authors, supplied the V and J calls. The table for this sample lists roughly 200,000 distinct CDR3 sequences; about 94% of them were counted only once. The biggest ten clones account for more than 0.1% of the sample.

What the research found in general, with its limitations: The number of individuals in the TCR sequencing and HLA analysis was recognized as being relatively small.

High-throughput TCR beta sequencing profiled peripheral blood CD8+ and CD4+ T cells from healthy donors, Susac syndrome patients and multiple sclerosis patients. Healthy donors were included as age- and sex-matched controls. Bulk CD8+ and CD4+ T cells were purified by magnetic negative isolation, while CD8+ TEMRA cells were enriched using FACS. Blood was collected in EDTA tubes and processed within 24 hours, with PBMCs isolated through density gradient centrifugation. PBMCs intended for TCR sequencing were cryopreserved in liquid nitrogen and thawed later in a water bath at 37 degrees C. The sorted or isolated CD4+, CD8+ and CD8+ TEMRA cells had a purity of 90% or higher.

The sequenced sample was CD4+ T cells from PBMCs. This TCR came from a human donor in good health. Rearrangement joined TRBV20-1 to TRBJ2-1; the D gene is possibly TRBD1 or TRBD2, each agreeing over 5 bases. The CDR3 region reads CSASAGTPHNEQFF. The sequenced DNA is TGCAGTGCTAGCGCCGGGACCCCGCACAATGAGCAGTTCTTC.